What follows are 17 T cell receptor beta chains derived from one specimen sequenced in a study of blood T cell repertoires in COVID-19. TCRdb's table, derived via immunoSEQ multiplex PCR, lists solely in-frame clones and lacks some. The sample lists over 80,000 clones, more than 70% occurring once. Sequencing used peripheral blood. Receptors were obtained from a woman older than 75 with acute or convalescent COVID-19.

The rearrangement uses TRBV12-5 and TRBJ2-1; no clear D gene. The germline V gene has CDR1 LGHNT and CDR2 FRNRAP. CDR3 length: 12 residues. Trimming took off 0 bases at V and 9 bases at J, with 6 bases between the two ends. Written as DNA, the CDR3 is TGTGCTAGTGGTTTGGTAGGCGGTGAGCAGTTCTTC. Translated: CASGLVGGEQFF.

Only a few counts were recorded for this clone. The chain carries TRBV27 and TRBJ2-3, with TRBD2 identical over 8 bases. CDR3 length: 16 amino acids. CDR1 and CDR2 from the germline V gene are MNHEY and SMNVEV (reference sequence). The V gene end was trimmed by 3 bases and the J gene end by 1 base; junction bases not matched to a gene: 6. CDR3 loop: CASSLYSGSGTDTQYF. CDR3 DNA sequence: TGTGCCAGCAGTTTGTACAGCGGGAGTGGCACAGATACGCAGTATTTT.

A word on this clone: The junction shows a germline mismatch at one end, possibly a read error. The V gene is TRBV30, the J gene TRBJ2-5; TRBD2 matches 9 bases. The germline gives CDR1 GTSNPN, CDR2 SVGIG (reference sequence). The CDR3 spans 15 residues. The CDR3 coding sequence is TGTGCCTGGAGTCGGTTACCAGTGGCGGGAGGGCCTTTGGACTTC. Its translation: CAWSRLPVAGGPLDF.

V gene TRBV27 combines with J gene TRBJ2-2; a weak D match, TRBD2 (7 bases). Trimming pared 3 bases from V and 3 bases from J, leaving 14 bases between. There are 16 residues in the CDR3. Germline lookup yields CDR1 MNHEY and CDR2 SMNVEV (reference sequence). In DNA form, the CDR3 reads TGTGCCAGCAGTTTCCTGGGGGGGCCGGACACCGGGGAGCTGTTTTTT. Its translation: CASSFLGGPDTGELFF.

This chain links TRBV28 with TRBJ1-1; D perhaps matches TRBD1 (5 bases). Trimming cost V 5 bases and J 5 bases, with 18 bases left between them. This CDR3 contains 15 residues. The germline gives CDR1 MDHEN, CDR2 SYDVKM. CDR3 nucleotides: TGTGCCAGCAGTCCTGGGGCCAGGGCACGGACTGAAGCTTTCTTT. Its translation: CASSPGARARTEAFF.

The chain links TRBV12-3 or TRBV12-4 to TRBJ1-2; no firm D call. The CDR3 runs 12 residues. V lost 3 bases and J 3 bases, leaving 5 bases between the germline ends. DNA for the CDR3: TGTGCCAGCAGTTTCCTCGACTATGGCTACACCTTC. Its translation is CASSFLDYGYTF.

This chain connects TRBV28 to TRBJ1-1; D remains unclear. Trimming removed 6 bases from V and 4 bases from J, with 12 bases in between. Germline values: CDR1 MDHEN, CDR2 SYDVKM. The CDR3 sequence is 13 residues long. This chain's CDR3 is CASSSEPLTEAFF. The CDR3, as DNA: TGTGCCAGCAGCTCGGAGCCGCTCACTGAAGCTTTCTTT.

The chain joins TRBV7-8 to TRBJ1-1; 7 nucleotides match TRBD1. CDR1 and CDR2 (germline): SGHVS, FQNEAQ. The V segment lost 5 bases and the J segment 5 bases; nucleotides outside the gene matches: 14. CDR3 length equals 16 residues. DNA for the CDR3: TGTGCCAGCAGCCGGAATGAAGGGGGCGCGGGGACTGAAGCTTTCTTT. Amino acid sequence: CASSRNEGGAGTEAFF.

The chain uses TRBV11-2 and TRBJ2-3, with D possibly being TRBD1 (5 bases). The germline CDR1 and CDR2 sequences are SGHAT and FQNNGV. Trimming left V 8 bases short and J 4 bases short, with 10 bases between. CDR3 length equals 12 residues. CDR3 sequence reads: CASGADPDTQYF. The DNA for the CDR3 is TGTGCCAGCGGGGCCGATCCAGATACGCAGTATTTT.

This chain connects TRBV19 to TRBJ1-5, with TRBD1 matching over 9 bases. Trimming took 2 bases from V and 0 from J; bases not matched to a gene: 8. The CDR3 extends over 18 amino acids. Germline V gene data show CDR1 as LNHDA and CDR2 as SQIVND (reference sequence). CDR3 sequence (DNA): TGTGCCAGTAGTATATACAGGGGGCGCGAATATAGCAATCAGCCCCAGCATTTT. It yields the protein CASSIYRGREYSNQPQHF.

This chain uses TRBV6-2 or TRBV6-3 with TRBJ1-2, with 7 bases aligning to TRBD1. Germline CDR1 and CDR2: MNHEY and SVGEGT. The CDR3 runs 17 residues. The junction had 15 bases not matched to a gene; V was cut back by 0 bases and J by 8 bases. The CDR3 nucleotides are TGTGCCAGCAGTTACTCTATCCGGACAGGTCGTTTGTACGGCTACACCTTC. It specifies CASSYSIRTGRLYGYTF.

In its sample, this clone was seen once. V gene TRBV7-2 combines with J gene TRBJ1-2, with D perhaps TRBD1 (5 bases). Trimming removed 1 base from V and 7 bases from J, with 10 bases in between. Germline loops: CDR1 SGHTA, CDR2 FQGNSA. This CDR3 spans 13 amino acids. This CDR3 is CASSLGQGPGYTF. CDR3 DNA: TGTGCCAGCAGCTTAGGGCAGGGCCCTGGCTACACCTTC. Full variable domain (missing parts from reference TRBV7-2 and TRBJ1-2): GAGVSQSPSNKVTEKGKDVELRCDPISGHTALYWYRQSLGQGLEFLIYFQGNSAPDKSGLPSDRFSAERTGGSVSTLTIQRTQQEDSAVYLCASSLGQGPGYTFGSGTRLTVV.

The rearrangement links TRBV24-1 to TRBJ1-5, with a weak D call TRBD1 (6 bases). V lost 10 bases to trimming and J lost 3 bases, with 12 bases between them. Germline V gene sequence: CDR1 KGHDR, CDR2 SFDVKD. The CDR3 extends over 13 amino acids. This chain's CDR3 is CATPGQLNQPQHF. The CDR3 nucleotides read TGTGCCACTCCTGGACAGCTCAATCAGCCCCAGCATTTT.

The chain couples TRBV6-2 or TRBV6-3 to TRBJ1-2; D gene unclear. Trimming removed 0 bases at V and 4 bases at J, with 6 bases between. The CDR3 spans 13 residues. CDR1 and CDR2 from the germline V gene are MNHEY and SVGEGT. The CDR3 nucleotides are TGTGCCAGCAGTTACTCGGGAGGCTATGGCTACACCTTC. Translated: CASSYSGGYGYTF.

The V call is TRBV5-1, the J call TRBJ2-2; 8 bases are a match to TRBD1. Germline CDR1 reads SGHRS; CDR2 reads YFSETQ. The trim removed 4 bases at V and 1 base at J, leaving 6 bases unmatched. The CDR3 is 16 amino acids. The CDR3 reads CASSKQGDRNTGELFF. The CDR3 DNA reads TGCGCCAGCAGCAAACAGGGGGACAGGAACACCGGGGAGCTGTTTTTT.

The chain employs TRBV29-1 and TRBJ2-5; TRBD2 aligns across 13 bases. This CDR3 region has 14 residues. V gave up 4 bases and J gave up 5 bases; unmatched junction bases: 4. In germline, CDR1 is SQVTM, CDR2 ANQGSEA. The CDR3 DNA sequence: TGCAGCGTTGGTCTGGGACTAGCGGGGGAGACCCAGTACTTC. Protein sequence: CSVGLGLAGETQYF.

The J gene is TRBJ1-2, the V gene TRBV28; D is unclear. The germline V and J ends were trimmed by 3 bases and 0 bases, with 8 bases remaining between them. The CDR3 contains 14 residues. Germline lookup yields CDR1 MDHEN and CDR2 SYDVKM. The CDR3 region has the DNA TGTGCCAGCAGTTTCGTGGTAGCTAACTATGGCTACACCTTC. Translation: CASSFVVANYGYTF.